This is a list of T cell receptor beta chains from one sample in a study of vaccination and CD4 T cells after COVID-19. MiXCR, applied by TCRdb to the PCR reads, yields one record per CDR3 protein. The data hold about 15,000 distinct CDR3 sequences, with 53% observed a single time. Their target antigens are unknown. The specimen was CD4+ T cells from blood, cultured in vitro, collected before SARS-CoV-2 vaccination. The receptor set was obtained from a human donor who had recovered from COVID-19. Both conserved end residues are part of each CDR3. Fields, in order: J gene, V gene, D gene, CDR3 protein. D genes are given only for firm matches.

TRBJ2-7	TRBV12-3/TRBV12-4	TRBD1	CASRGQGGYEQYF
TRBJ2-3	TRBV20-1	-	CSARPRTAPDTQYF
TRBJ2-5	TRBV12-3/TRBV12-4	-	CASSSAWQETQYF
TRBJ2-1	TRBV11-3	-	CASRTSRNEQFF
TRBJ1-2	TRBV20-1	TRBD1	CSATRQGYDYGYTF
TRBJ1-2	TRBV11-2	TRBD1	CASSSGTEYGYTF
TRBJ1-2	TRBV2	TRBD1	CASSENRGQGGYGYTF
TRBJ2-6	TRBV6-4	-	CASSDSGSSGANVLTF
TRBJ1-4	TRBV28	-	CASSPVGASNEKLFF
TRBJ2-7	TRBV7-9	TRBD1	CASSLDGTATYEQYF
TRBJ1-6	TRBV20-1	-	CSARAGEAYNSPLHF
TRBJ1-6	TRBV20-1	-	CSATGPNNSPLHF
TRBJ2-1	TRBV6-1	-	CASTPGASAYSYNEQFF
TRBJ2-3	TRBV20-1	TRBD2	CSASRAGGATDTQYF
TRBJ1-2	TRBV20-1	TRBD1	CSARADRDGYTF
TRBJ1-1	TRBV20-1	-	CSAREGRNTEAFF
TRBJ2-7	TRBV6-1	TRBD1	CASSLTGTGQHEQYF
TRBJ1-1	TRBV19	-	CASSIGESGVPTEAFF
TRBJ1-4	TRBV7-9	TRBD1	CASSLVLSGGLEKLFF
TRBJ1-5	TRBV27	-	CASSLRGNQPQHF
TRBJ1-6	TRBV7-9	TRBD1	CASSRDSYNSPLHF
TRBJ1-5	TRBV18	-	CASSSAGVGNQPQHF
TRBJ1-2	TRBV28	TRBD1	CASGDGTGGHGYGYTF
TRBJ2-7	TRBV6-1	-	CASTYPTGEQYF
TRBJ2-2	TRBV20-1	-	CSARRGRSGELFF